The 15 T cell receptor beta chains below all came from one sample that was sequenced in a study of control samples from healthy donors and cancer patients. Clones were read by immunoSEQ multiplex PCR, and TCRdb kept only the in-frame ones, dropping some. The sample records some 82,000 clones, roughly 84% being singletons. Sequencing used PBMCs. These receptors were obtained from a man aged 55 to 69 with head and neck cancer.

The sample holds a few counts of this clone. The genes are TRBV27 and TRBJ2-7; D is uncertain. Trimming removed 4 bases at V and 4 bases at J, with 11 bases between. CDR3 length: 13 residues. Germline assignment: CDR1 MNHEY and CDR2 SMNVEV (reference sequence). CDR3 residues: CASSSGDQYEQYF. The CDR3 nucleotides read TGTGCCAGCAGTTCGGGTGATCAGTACGAGCAGTACTTC.

The rearrangement joins TRBV28 to TRBJ2-1, with TRBD2 matching 11 bases. The CDR3 runs 13 residues. J was trimmed by 4 bases and V by 8 bases; bases with no gene match: 1. Looked up from germline, CDR1 is MDHEN and CDR2 is SYDVKM. CDR3 sequence (DNA): TGTGCCAGCGGGACTAGCGGTTACAATGAGCAGTTCTTC. It translates to CASGTSGYNEQFF.

The J gene is TRBJ2-5, the V gene TRBV7-9; 9 nucleotides align to TRBD1. The ends lost 5 bases at V and 5 bases at J; junction bases unmatched: 3. This CDR3 has 13 amino acids. From germline, CDR1 is SEHNR and CDR2 FQNEAQ (reference sequence). The CDR3 region is CASSDDRGETQYF. The CDR3 DNA reads TGTGCCAGCAGCGACGACAGGGGGGAGACCCAGTACTTC. Looking up the rest from reference TRBV7-9 and TRBJ2-5 gives the full variable domain: DTGVSQNPRHKITKRGQNVTFRCDPISEHNRLYWYRQTLGQGPEFLTYFQNEAQLEKSRLLSDRFSAERPKGSFSTLEIQRTEQGDSAMYLCASSDDRGETQYFGPGTRLLVL.

The CDR3 DNA sequence: TGTGCCAGCAGCTTAGTAGGGTTCGGACTTGGGAACACTGAAGCTTTCTTT. Protein sequence: CASSLVGFGLGNTEAFF. The chain has TRBV11-2 and TRBJ1-1; unclear D gene. This CDR3 region has 17 residues. Germline V CDR1 and CDR2: SGHAT, FQNNGV. Trimming removed 1 base at V and 1 base at J, with 16 bases between.

The chain couples TRBV28 to TRBJ1-1; TRBD1 might be the D (6 bases). Germline assignment: CDR1 MDHEN and CDR2 SYDVKM. Trimming shortened V by 8 bases and J by 1 base, and 17 bases separated the two germline ends. The length of the CDR3 is 15 residues. This CDR3 is CASDQWGQTNTEAFF. CDR3 DNA: TGTGCCAGCGATCAGTGGGGACAAACGAACACTGAAGCTTTCTTT.

This clone was picked up one time. The CDR3: CASSLARDSVQETQYF. CDR3 sequence (DNA): TGCGCCAGCAGCTTGGCACGGGACAGCGTCCAAGAGACCCAGTACTTC. The rearrangement uses TRBV5-1 and TRBJ2-5; 7 nucleotides align to TRBD1. Trimming cost V 0 bases and J 1 base; bases outside gene matches: 6. CDR3 length: 16 amino acids. The germline V gene has CDR1 SGHRS and CDR2 YFSETQ.

The table lists this clone with a few counts. The V call is TRBV12-5, the J call TRBJ1-2, with no clear D. Germline lookup yields CDR1 LGHNT and CDR2 FRNRAP. V was cut by 1 base and J by 4 bases, with 7 bases left in between. The CDR3 spans 13 residues. The CDR3 reads CASGLGRAYGYTF. The DNA for the CDR3 is TGTGCTAGTGGTTTGGGCAGAGCCTATGGCTACACCTTC. Drawing the rest from reference TRBV12-5 and TRBJ1-2, the complete variable domain is DARVTQTPRHKVTEMGQEVTMRCQPILGHNTVFWYRQTMMQGLELLAYFRNRAPLDDSGMPKDRFSAEMPDATLATLKIQPSEPRDSAVYFCASGLGRAYGYTFGSGTRLTVV.

This chain links TRBV5-1 with TRBJ2-1; D possibly uses TRBD1 or TRBD2 (5 bases each). V lost 4 bases to trimming and J lost 6 bases, with 20 bases between them. The germline gives CDR1 SGHRS, CDR2 YFSETQ. The CDR3 has 16 residues. CDR3 coding DNA: TGCGCCAGCAGCGGAATGGGGCTAGCCGGTTCCAATGAGCAGTTCTTC. Translating it yields CASSGMGLAGSNEQFF.

This clone was detected only once. The V gene is TRBV11-2, the J gene TRBJ2-5, with D maybe TRBD2 (5 bases). The CDR3 is 13 residues long. The germline CDR1 and CDR2 sequences are SGHAT and FQNNGV. Trimming left V 0 bases short and J 10 bases short, with 12 bases between. The CDR3 here is CASSLERAGGQYF. CDR3 in DNA: TGTGCCAGCAGCTTAGAACGGGCCGGAGGCCAGTACTTC.

The chain is built from TRBV12-3 or TRBV12-4 and TRBJ2-7, with 7 bases identical to TRBD1. CDR3 length: 12 amino acids. The ends lost 6 bases at V and 7 bases at J; junction bases unmatched: 6. Here the CDR3 reads CASRPDRDEQYF. In DNA form, the CDR3 reads TGTGCCAGCAGACCCGACAGGGATGAGCAGTACTTC.

The V and J genes are TRBV14 and TRBJ1-2, with D unresolved. The germline gives CDR1 SGHDN, CDR2 FVKESK. V gave up 4 bases and J gave up 6 bases, with 12 bases separating them. This CDR3 contains 13 residues. The DNA for the CDR3 is TGTGCCAGCAGCCCCCGGGGTGGCGATGGCTACACCTTC. Translated: CASSPRGGDGYTF.

This clone was seen a few times. This sequence joins TRBV7-8 and TRBJ2-1; D remains unclear. CDR1 is SGHVS, CDR2 FQNEAQ, per germline. V lost 5 bases and J 6 bases, leaving 14 bases between the germline ends. The CDR3 has 14 residues. CDR3 residues: CASSPWRGSNEQFF. The CDR3 DNA sequence: TGTGCCAGCAGCCCCTGGCGAGGCTCCAATGAGCAGTTCTTC.

The chain carries TRBV6-6 and TRBJ1-5; a possible D gene is TRBD1 (6 bases). This CDR3 is 15 amino acids long. The ends were cut back, 7 bases at V and 2 bases at J, with 15 bases in the middle. Germline V CDR1 and CDR2: MNHNY, SVGAGI (reference sequence). CDR3 in amino acids: CASTETGLGNQPQHF. The CDR3 bases are TGTGCCAGCACCGAAACAGGGTTGGGCAATCAGCCCCAGCATTTT.

The rearrangement joins TRBV5-5 to TRBJ2-7; D might be TRBD1 (5 bases). The germline V gene encodes CDR1 SGHKS and CDR2 YYEKEE (reference sequence). V was clipped by 4 bases and J by 2 bases, with 10 bases between them. The CDR3 covers 13 residues. CDR3 loop: CASSHGQPYEQYF. The CDR3 coding sequence is TGTGCCAGCAGCCACGGACAACCCTACGAGCAGTACTTC.

The V gene is TRBV7-2, the J gene TRBJ2-7; D possibly corresponds to TRBD1 (5 bases). CDR1 is SGHTA, CDR2 FQGNSA, per germline. The CDR3 loop spans 15 amino acids. Trimming pared 1 base from V and 2 bases from J, leaving 12 bases between. In DNA form, the CDR3 reads TGTGCCAGCAGCTTAGTTGGGCAGGGCGCCTACGAGCAGTACTTC. It translates to CASSLVGQGAYEQYF.